The sequence of this T cell receptor beta chain was determined in a study of stem cell transplantation in POMP-related autoinflammatory disease. Overall study context: Impaired MHC class I-dependent CD8+ differentiation was hypothesized from defective thymoproteasomes. Study results and limitations: A trend toward lower repertoire diversity and greater clonality appeared in every analyzed T-cell subset of PRAID patients. In PRAID patients, the number of distinct TRB V-J gene pairings was restricted.

CDR1 LNHNV and CDR2 YYDKDF come from the germline V gene (reference sequence). Between the trimmed V and J ends, which lost 0 bases and 5 bases, there was a span of 15 bases. CDR3 length: 16 residues. In the case of this clone: Its specificity is not known.

The method was immunoSEQ multiplex PCR; TCRdb's version includes in-frame clones alone and lacks a portion of them. Of 30,000 or so clones listed, 85% to 90% were seen once; the top ten hold roughly 0.7%. Sequenced material: CD4+ T cells from PBMCs, taken before stem cell transplantation. This TCR derives from a human donor with POMP-related autoinflammation and immune dysregulation (PRAID). The chain joins TRBV15 to TRBJ2-3; no reliable D call. The chain's CDR3 is CATSRELNSIGDTQYF. The CDR3 DNA reads as TGTGCCACCAGCAGAGAACTGAACAGTATTGGAGATACGCAGTATTTT.